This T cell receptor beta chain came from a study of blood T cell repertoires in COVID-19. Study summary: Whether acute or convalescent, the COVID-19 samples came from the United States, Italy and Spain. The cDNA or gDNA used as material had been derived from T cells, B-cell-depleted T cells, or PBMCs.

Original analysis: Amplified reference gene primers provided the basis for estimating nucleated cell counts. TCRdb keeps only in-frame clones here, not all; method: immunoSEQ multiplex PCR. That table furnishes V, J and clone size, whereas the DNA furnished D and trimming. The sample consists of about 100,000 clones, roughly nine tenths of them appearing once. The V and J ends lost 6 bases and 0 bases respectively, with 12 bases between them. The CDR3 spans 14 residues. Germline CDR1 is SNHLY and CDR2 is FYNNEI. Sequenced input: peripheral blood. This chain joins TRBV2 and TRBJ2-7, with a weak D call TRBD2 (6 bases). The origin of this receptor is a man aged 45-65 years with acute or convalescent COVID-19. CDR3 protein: CASRVSRGSYEQYF. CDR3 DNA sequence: TGTGCCAGCAGGGTCTCGCGGGGCTCCTACGAGCAGTACTTC.